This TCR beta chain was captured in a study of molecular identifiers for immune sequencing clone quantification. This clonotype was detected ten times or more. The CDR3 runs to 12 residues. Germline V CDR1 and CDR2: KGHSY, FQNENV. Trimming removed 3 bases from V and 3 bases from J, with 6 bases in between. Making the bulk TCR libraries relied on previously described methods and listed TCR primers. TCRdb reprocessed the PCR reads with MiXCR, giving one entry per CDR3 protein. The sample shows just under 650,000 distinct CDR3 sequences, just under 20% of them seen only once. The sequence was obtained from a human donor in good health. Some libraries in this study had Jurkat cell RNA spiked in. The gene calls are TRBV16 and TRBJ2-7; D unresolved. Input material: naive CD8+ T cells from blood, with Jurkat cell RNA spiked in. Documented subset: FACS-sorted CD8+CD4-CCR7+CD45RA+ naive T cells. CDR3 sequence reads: CASSHHHYEQYF. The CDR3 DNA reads TGTGCCAGCAGCCATCACCACTACGAGCAGTACTTC.